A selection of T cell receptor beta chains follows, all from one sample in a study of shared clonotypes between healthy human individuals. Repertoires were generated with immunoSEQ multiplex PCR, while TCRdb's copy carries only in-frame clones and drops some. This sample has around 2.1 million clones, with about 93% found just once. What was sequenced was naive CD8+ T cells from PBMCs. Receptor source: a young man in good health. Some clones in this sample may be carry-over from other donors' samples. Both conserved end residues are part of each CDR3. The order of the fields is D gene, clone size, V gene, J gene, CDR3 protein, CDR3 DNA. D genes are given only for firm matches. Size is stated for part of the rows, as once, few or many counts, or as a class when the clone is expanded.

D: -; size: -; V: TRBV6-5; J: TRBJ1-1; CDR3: CASSPMDGNTEAFF; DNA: TGTGCCAGCAGTCCAATGGACGGGAACACTGAAGCTTTCTTT
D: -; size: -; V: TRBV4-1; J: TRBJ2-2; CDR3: CASSQVIGPGELFF; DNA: TGCGCCAGCAGCCAAGTTATCGGTCCCGGGGAGCTGTTTTTT
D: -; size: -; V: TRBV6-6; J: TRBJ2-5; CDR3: CASGTQETQYF; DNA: TGTGCCAGTGGGACTCAAGAGACCCAGTACTTC
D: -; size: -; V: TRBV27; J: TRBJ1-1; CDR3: CASSLGSGVGTEAFF; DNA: TGTGCCAGCAGTTTAGGGTCAGGGGTCGGGACTGAAGCTTTCTTT
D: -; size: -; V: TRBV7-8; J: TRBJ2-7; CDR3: CASSLSGGAEDGQYF; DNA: TGTGCCAGCAGCTTATCTGGGGGAGCTGAAGACGGGCAGTACTTC
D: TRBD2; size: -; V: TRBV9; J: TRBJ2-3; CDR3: CASSAPGTSGFYNTDTQYF; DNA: TGTGCCAGCAGCGCTCCCGGGACTAGCGGATTTTATAACACAGATACGCAGTATTTT
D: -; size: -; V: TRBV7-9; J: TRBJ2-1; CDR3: CASSLSGAPASNEQFF; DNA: TGTGCCAGCAGCTTATCAGGGGCCCCGGCCTCCAATGAGCAGTTCTTC
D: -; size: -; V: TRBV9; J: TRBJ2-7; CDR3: CASSARAGVVEQYF; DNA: TGTGCCAGCAGCGCGAGGGCAGGGGTGGTCGAGCAGTACTTC
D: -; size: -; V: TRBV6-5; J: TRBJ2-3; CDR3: CASSFGWADTQYF; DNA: TGTGCCAGCAGTTTCGGGTGGGCAGATACGCAGTATTTT
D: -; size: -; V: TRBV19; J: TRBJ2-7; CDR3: CASSTLNEQYF; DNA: TGTGCCAGTAGTACCCTGAACGAGCAGTACTTC
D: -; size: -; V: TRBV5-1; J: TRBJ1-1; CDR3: CASSRPVTEDFRNTEAFF; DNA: TGCGCCAGCAGCCGGCCCGTTACAGAAGATTTCCGGAACACTGAAGCTTTCTTT
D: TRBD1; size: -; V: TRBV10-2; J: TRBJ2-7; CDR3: CASSESGTAGTYEQYF; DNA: TGCGCCAGCAGTGAGTCGGGGACAGCCGGGACCTACGAGCAGTACTTC
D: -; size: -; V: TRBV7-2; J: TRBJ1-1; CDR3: CASSPPVGEAFF; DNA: TGTGCCAGCAGCCCTCCCGTCGGGGAAGCTTTCTTT
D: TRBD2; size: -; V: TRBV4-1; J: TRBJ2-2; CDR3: CASSQAVLAGNTGELFF; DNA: TGCGCCAGCAGCCAGGCGGTACTAGCGGGGAACACCGGGGAGCTGTTTTTT
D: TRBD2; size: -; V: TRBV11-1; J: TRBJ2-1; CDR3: CASSKTGLAGGDEQFF; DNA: TGTGCCAGCAGCAAAACGGGACTAGCGGGAGGGGATGAGCAGTTCTTC
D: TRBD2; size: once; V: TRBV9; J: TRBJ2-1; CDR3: CASSVYSGSDEQFF; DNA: TGTGCCAGCAGCGTCTACAGCGGGAGCGATGAGCAGTTCTTC
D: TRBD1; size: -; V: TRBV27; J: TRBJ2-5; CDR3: CASSPVDRGGETQYF; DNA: TGTGCCAGCAGTCCGGTAGACAGGGGTGGGGAGACCCAGTACTTC
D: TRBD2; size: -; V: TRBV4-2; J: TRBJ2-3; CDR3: CASSQGIGRVIDTQYF; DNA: TGTGCCAGCAGCCAAGGAATCGGGAGGGTGATAGATACGCAGTATTTT
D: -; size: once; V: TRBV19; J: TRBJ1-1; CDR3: CASRRPGHLNMTEAFF; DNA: TGTGCCAGTAGACGTCCGGGACACCTGAACATGACTGAAGCTTTCTTT
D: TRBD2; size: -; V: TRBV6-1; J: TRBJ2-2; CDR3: CAIGTRGLGELFF; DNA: TGTGCCATAGGGACTAGGGGTTTGGGGGAGCTGTTTTTT
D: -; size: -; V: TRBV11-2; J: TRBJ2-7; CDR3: CASSFGAGHYEQYF; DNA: TGTGCCAGCAGCTTCGGAGCGGGACACTACGAGCAGTACTTC
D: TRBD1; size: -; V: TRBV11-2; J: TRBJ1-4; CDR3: CASSSLTGGNEKLFF; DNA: TGTGCCAGCAGCTCCTTGACAGGGGGCAATGAAAAACTGTTTTTT
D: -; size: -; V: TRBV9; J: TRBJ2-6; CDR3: CASSSSGYSGANVLTF; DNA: TGTGCCAGCAGCTCAAGTGGGTACTCTGGGGCCAACGTCCTGACTTTC
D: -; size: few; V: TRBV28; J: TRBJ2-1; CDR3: CASSFLQGSYNEQFF; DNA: TGTGCCAGCAGTTTCCTTCAGGGGTCATACAATGAGCAGTTCTTC
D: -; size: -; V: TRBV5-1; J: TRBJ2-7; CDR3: CASSFVSGVTDEQYF; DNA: TGCGCCAGCAGCTTCGTCTCGGGAGTCACCGACGAGCAGTACTTC
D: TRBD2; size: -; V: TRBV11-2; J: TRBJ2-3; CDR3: CASSSEAAGSTDTQYF; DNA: TGTGCCAGCAGCTCCGAAGCAGCGGGAAGCACAGATACGCAGTATTTT
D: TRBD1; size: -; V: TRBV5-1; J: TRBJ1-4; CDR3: CASSSMGQGGEKLFF; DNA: TGCGCCAGCAGCTCCATGGGACAGGGCGGTGAAAAACTGTTTTTT
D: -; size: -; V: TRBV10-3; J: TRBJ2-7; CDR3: CAISESVGGYEQYF; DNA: TGTGCCATCAGTGAGTCCGTCGGGGGCTACGAGCAGTACTTC
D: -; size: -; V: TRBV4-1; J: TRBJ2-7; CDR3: CASSHVRAYEQYF; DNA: TGCGCCAGCAGCCATGTGAGGGCCTACGAGCAGTACTTC
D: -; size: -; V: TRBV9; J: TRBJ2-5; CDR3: CASSPHPGPSTQYF; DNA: TGTGCCAGCAGCCCCCACCCGGGTCCGTCGACCCAGTACTTC
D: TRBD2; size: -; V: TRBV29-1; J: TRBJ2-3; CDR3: CSVEEVVLAGGLDTQYF; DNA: TGCAGCGTTGAAGAGGTCGTACTAGCGGGAGGACTCGATACGCAGTATTTT
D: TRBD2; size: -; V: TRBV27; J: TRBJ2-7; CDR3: CASSVFGTSGTLEQYF; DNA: TGTGCCAGCAGTGTATTCGGGACTAGCGGGACCTTAGAGCAGTACTTC
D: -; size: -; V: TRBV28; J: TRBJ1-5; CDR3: CASSLSPLENSNQPQHF; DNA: TGTGCCAGCAGTTTATCCCCACTAGAGAATAGCAATCAGCCCCAGCATTTT
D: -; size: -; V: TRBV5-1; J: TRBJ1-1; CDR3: CASSLYRAASQRVEAFF; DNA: TGCGCCAGCAGCTTGTATAGGGCAGCTTCCCAACGGGTTGAAGCTTTCTTT
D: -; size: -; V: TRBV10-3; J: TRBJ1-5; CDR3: CAISDMWQVNQPQHF; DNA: TGTGCCATCAGTGATATGTGGCAGGTCAATCAGCCCCAGCATTTT
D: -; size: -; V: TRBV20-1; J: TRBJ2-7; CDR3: CSAPEGFEQYF; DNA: TGCAGTGCTCCCGAGGGCTTCGAGCAGTACTTC
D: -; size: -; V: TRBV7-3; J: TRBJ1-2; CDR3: CASSLGGGHGYTF; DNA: TGTGCCAGCAGCTTAGGAGGGGGTCATGGCTACACCTTC
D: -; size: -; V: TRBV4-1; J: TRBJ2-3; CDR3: CASTQKESSTDTQYF; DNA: TGCGCCAGCACACAAAAAGAATCCAGCACAGATACGCAGTATTTT
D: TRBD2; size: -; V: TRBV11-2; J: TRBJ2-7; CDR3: CASSLDGAGAYEQYF; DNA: TGTGCCAGCAGCTTAGACGGAGCGGGGGCCTACGAGCAGTACTTC
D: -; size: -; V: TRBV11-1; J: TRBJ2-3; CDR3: CASSTTTTDTQYF; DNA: TGTGCCAGCAGCACGACAACCACAGATACGCAGTATTTT
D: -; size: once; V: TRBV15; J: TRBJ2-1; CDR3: CATSFLGSAGNEQFF; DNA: TGTGCCACCTCATTTTTAGGTTCTGCTGGGAATGAGCAGTTCTTC
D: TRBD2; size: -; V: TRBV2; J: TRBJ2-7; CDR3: CASSEGGSIHEQYF; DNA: TGTGCCAGCAGTGAAGGCGGGAGTATTCACGAGCAGTACTTC
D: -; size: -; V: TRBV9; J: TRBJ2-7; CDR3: CASSVEDSFPEQYF; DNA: TGTGCCAGCAGCGTAGAGGACTCCTTCCCCGAGCAGTACTTC
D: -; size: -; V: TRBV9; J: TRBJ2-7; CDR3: CASSVAGGVYEQYF; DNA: TGTGCCAGCAGCGTCGCCGGGGGAGTCTACGAGCAGTACTTC
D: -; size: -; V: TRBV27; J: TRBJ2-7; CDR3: CASSLLSSYEQYF; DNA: TGTGCCAGCAGTCTTCTCTCCTCCTACGAGCAGTACTTC
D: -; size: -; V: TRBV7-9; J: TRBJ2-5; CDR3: CASSKRVSQETQYF; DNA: TGTGCCAGCAGCAAAAGGGTCTCCCAAGAGACCCAGTACTTC
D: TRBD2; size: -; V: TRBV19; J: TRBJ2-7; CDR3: CASTETLAGSYEQYF; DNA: TGTGCCAGTACCGAGACCCTAGCGGGATCCTACGAGCAGTACTTC
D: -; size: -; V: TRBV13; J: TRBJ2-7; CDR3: CASSLGPGPNYEQYF; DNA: TGTGCCAGCAGCTTAGGCCCTGGGCCAAACTACGAGCAGTACTTC
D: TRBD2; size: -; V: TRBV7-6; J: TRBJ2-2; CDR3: CASSPVTGGQNTGELFF; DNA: TGTGCCAGCAGCCCAGTCACGGGAGGTCAAAACACCGGGGAGCTGTTTTTT
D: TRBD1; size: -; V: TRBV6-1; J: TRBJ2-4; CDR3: CASSDSGTGNKYF; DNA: TGTGCCAGCAGTGATTCCGGGACAGGGAATAAGTACTTC
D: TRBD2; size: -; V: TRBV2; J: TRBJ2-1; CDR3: CASREAGGTYNEQFF; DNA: TGTGCCAGCAGGGAGGCGGGGGGGACCTACAATGAGCAGTTCTTC
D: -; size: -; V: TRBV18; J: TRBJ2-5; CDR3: CASSPMQGWRETQYF; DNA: TGTGCCAGCTCACCGATGCAGGGGTGGCGGGAGACCCAGTACTTC
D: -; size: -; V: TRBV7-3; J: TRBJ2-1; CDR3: CASSFPGDPLPGQFF; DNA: TGTGCCAGCAGCTTCCCAGGGGATCCACTGCCGGGGCAGTTCTTC
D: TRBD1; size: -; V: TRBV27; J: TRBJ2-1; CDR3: CASSLWMTGTGGNNEQFF; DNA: TGTGCCAGCAGTTTATGGATGACCGGGACAGGGGGCAACAATGAGCAGTTCTTC
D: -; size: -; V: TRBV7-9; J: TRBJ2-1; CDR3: CASSPLRGLDNEQFF; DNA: TGTGCCAGCAGCCCTTTGAGAGGGCTCGACAATGAGCAGTTCTTC
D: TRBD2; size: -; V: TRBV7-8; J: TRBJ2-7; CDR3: CASSPWGSVAAGGYEQYF; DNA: TGTGCCAGCAGCCCCTGGGGGAGCGTAGCGGCGGGGGGCTACGAGCAGTACTTC
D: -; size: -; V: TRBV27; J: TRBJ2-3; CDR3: CASSTMISPDTQYF; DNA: TGTGCCAGCAGTACCATGATTAGCCCAGATACGCAGTATTTT